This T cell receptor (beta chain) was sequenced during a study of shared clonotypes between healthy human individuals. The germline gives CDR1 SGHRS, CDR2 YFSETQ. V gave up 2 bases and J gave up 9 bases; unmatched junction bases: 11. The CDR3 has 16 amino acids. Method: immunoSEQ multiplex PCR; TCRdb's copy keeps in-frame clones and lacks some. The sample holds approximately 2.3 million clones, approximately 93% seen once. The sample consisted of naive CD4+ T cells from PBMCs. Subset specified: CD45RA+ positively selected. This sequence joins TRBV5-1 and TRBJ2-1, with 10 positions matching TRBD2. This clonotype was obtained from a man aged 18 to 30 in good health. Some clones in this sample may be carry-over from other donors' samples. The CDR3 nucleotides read TGCGCCAGCAGCTTCGGAGCGGGAGGGCCGGAATTTGAGCAGTTCTTC. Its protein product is CASSFGAGGPEFEQFF. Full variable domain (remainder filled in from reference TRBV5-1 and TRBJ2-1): KAGVTQTPRYLIKTRGQQVTLSCSPISGHRSVSWYQQTPGQGLQFLFEYFSETQRNKGNFPGRFSGRQFSNSRSEMNVSTLELGDSALYLCASSFGAGGPEFEQFFGPGTRLTVL.